These 27 T cell receptor beta chains share one sample of origin, sequenced in a study of beta chain features in type 1 diabetes. All of the isolated RNA was reverse transcribed, so expressed TCRB transcripts were sequenced. Clones were read by immunoSEQ multiplex PCR, and TCRdb kept only the in-frame ones, dropping some. This sample has hundreds of thousands of clones, with 9.6% found just once. Specimen: naive CD4+ T cells from blood. These receptor sequences come from a woman aged 18-29 years in good health.

In this sample, this clone turned up a few times. The chain is built from TRBV12-5 and TRBJ2-2; D is uncertain. CDR1 and CDR2 (germline): LGHNT, FRNRAP. With 3 bases removed from V and 1 base from J, the gap between germline ends came to 3 bases. This CDR3 has 13 amino acids. The CDR3 is CASGFKNTGELFF. The CDR3 coding sequence is TGTGCTAGTGGTTTTAAGAACACCGGGGAGCTGTTTTTT.

This clone was counted only a few times. The gene calls are TRBV5-4 and TRBJ2-7; TRBD2 is a possible D gene (6 bases). The germline CDR1 and CDR2 sequences are SGHNT and YYREEE (reference sequence). CDR3 length: 14 amino acids. The V gene lost 4 bases and the J gene lost 3 bases, with 14 bases spanning the gap. CDR3 loop: CASSPGGRDYEQYF. The DNA of the CDR3 is TGTGCCAGCAGCCCCGGGGGACGGGACTACGAGCAGTACTTC.

The V and J genes are TRBV5-1 and TRBJ2-7; the D gene is possibly TRBD2 (7 bases). Trimming shortened V by 4 bases and J by 7 bases, and 18 bases separated the two germline ends. The germline gives CDR1 SGHRS, CDR2 YFSETQ. The CDR3 has 14 amino acids. CDR3 loop: CASSPRGGGEEQYF. The CDR3 DNA reads TGCGCCAGCAGCCCTCGCGGGGGCGGGGAAGAGCAGTACTTC.

This clone was seen repeatedly, ten times or more. This chain links TRBV14 with TRBJ2-6; the D is unclear. Germline values: CDR1 SGHDN, CDR2 FVKESK. This CDR3 has 13 residues. Trimming took off 4 bases at V and 3 bases at J, with 4 bases between the two ends. The CDR3 reads CASSLGGANVLTF. The DNA for the CDR3 is TGTGCCAGCAGCCTCGGTGGGGCCAACGTCCTGACTTTC. Full variable domain (missing parts from reference TRBV14 and TRBJ2-6): EAGVTQFPSHSVIEKGQTVTLRCDPISGHDNLYWYRRVMGKEIKFLLHFVKESKQDESGMPNNRFLAERTGGTYSTLKVQPAELEDSGVYFCASSLGGANVLTFGAGSRLTVL.

This clone was seen only a few times. The chain is built from TRBV5-1 and TRBJ2-7; possibly TRBD2 for D (5 bases). Trimming pared 0 bases from V and 2 bases from J, leaving 12 bases between. Looked up from germline, CDR1 is SGHRS and CDR2 is YFSETQ. The CDR3 spans 15 residues. CDR3 sequence: CASSLGTHGAYEQYF. CDR3 DNA: TGCGCCAGCAGCTTGGGGACTCATGGGGCCTACGAGCAGTACTTC. Complete variable domain (other parts from reference TRBV5-1 and TRBJ2-7): KAGVTQTPRYLIKTRGQQVTLSCSPISGHRSVSWYQQTPGQGLQFLFEYFSETQRNKGNFPGRFSGRQFSNSRSEMNVSTLELGDSALYLCASSLGTHGAYEQYFGPGTRLTVT.

This clone was detected once. The chain employs TRBV9 and TRBJ2-2; TRBD2 matches at 15 bases. CDR1 and CDR2 (germline): SGDLS, YYNGEE. The ends lost 0 bases at V and 4 bases at J; junction bases unmatched: 4. The CDR3 is made up of 18 amino acids. The chain's CDR3 is CASSVGTSGGARTGELFF. The CDR3 nucleotides are TGTGCCAGCAGCGTAGGGACTAGCGGGGGGGCGCGCACCGGGGAGCTGTTTTTT.

The chain joins TRBV25-1 to TRBJ2-3; weak D call: TRBD1 (6 bases). Germline lookup yields CDR1 MGHDK and CDR2 SYGVNS. There are 13 residues in the CDR3. The V and J ends lost 3 bases and 4 bases respectively, with 8 bases between them. The CDR3 nucleotides read TGTGCCAGCAGTGATAACAGGGCAGATACGCAGTATTTT. Translated: CASSDNRADTQYF.

Many counts were recorded for this clone. The V gene is TRBV5-6, the J gene TRBJ2-5; D is unclear. V was pared by 0 bases and J by 5 bases, with 8 bases between. The CDR3 consists of 13 residues. CDR1 and CDR2 (germline): SGHDT, YYEEEE. The chain's CDR3 is CASSLGREETQYF. In DNA form, the CDR3 reads TGTGCCAGCAGCTTGGGCCGAGAGGAGACCCAGTACTTC.

In its sample, this clone was seen a few times. V usage is TRBV5-6 and J usage is TRBJ1-6; D might be TRBD1 (5 bases). Trimming stripped 0 bases from V and 7 bases from J, with 14 bases between. The CDR3 contains 16 residues. Germline V gene data show CDR1 as SGHDT and CDR2 as YYEEEE. CDR3 in amino acids: CASSLVRGRKNSPLHF. The CDR3 DNA reads as TGTGCCAGCAGCTTGGTAAGGGGAAGGAAAAATTCACCCCTCCACTTT. Combining the CDR3 with reference TRBV5-6 and TRBJ1-6 gives the whole variable domain DAGVTQSPTHLIKTRGQQVTLRCSPKSGHDTVSWYQQALGQGPQFIFQYYEEEERQRGNFPDRFSGHQFPNYSSELNVNALLLGDSALYLCASSLVRGRKNSPLHFGNGTRLTVT.

This clone was observed a few times. The rearrangement uses TRBV18 and TRBJ2-6; 14 bases are a match to TRBD2. CDR3 length equals 18 residues. The germline V gene has CDR1 KGHSH and CDR2 LQKENI. The ends lost 6 bases at V and 1 base at J; junction bases unmatched: 5. Here the CDR3 reads CASSRLAGGPSGANVLTF. CDR3 coding DNA: TGTGCCAGCTCTAGACTAGCGGGAGGGCCTTCTGGGGCCAACGTCCTGACTTTC.

The rearrangement uses TRBV18 and TRBJ2-3; 12 bases map to TRBD2. The CDR3 runs 16 residues. With V trimmed by 6 bases and J by 3 bases, 7 bases remained unmatched. The germline V gene has CDR1 KGHSH and CDR2 LQKENI. The DNA of the CDR3 is TGTGCCAGCTCTCGACGGACTAGCGGGGAGACAGATACGCAGTATTTT. Amino acid sequence: CASSRRTSGETDTQYF.

V gene TRBV6-5 combines with J gene TRBJ1-2; no definite D call. Germline V gene lookup returns CDR1 MNHEY and CDR2 SVGAGI. This CDR3 has 13 residues. V was shortened by 0 bases and J by 2 bases, with 4 bases between the two germline ends. CDR3 coding DNA: TGTGCCAGCAGTTACTCGACAAACTATGGCTACACCTTC. Residues: CASSYSTNYGYTF.

This clone was counted a few times. The chain combines TRBV18 with TRBJ2-2; 8 nucleotides align to TRBD1. This CDR3 has 16 amino acids. From germline, CDR1 is KGHSH and CDR2 LQKENI. J gave up 5 bases and V 0 bases, and 5 bases lay outside the gene matches. The CDR3 DNA reads TGTGCCAGCTCACCACCGCGGACAGGGAGGACCGGGGAGCTGTTTTTT. This gives the protein CASSPPRTGRTGELFF.

The sample holds a few counts of this clone. The chain joins TRBV19 to TRBJ2-1, with a tentative D call TRBD2 (6 bases). There are 13 residues in the CDR3. V was pared by 7 bases and J by 5 bases, with 12 bases between. Per the germline V gene, CDR1 is LNHDA and CDR2 is SQIVND (reference sequence). CDR3 amino acids: CASNAGLNNEQFF. The CDR3 DNA sequence: TGTGCCAGTAATGCGGGACTGAACAATGAGCAGTTCTTC. Drawing the rest from reference TRBV19 and TRBJ2-1, the complete variable domain is DGGITQSPKYLFRKEGQNVTLSCEQNLNHDAMYWYRQDPGQGLRLIYYSQIVNDFQKGDIAEGYSVSREKKESFPLTVTSAQKNPTAFYLCASNAGLNNEQFFGPGTRLTVL.

This clone was picked up a small number of times. The chain has TRBV30 and TRBJ1-1; a weak D match, TRBD1 (5 bases). The germline V and J ends were trimmed by 4 bases and 0 bases, with 15 bases remaining between them. The germline V gene encodes CDR1 GTSNPN and CDR2 SVGIG (reference sequence). The CDR3 sequence is 15 residues long. CDR3 protein: CAWTPGGRLNTEAFF. The CDR3 bases are TGTGCCTGGACCCCGGGGGGACGGTTGAACACTGAAGCTTTCTTT. Full variable domain (outside the CDR3, taken from reference TRBV30 and TRBJ1-1): SQTIHQWPATLVQPVGSPLSLECTVEGTSNPNLYWYRQAAGRGLQLLFYSVGIGQISSEVPQNLSASRPQDRQFILSSKKLLLSDSGFYLCAWTPGGRLNTEAFFGQGTRLTVV.

The rearrangement links TRBV4-1 to TRBJ2-7; 8 nucleotides line up with TRBD1. Per the germline V gene, CDR1 is MGHRA and CDR2 is YSYEKL. The V and J ends lost 5 bases and 5 bases, in that order; junction bases with no gene match: 5. The CDR3 totals 13 residues. This CDR3 reads CASSARQGNEQYF. Written as DNA, the CDR3 is TGCGCCAGCAGCGCCCGACAGGGGAACGAGCAGTACTTC.

This clone has a handful of counts. The J gene is TRBJ2-1, the V gene TRBV5-6, with TRBD2 matching over 8 bases. This CDR3 has 15 amino acids. V dropped 0 bases and J dropped 10; count of bases not matched to a gene: 9. Germline V gene sequence: CDR1 SGHDT, CDR2 YYEEEE. CDR3 bases: TGTGCCAGCAGCTTGGGACTAGCGCTAGTATGGGAGCAGTTCTTC. Its translation: CASSLGLALVWEQFF.

The chain has TRBV5-1 and TRBJ2-5; 8 bases agree with TRBD1. CDR1 and CDR2 (germline): SGHRS, YFSETQ. V was clipped by 2 bases and J by 4 bases; unmatched bases: 1. This CDR3 is 13 amino acids long. CDR3 nucleotides: TGCGCCAGCAGCTTTACAGGGGGAGAGACCCAGTACTTC. Residues: CASSFTGGETQYF.

The genes are TRBV4-2 and TRBJ2-1; TRBD2 aligns across 8 bases. The trim removed 1 base at V and 8 bases at J, leaving 7 bases unmatched. The germline gives CDR1 LGHNA, CDR2 YNFKEQ. CDR3 length: 15 amino acids. CDR3 sequence (DNA): TGTGCCAGCAGCCAAGTCGGGGGGGCTTTTCATGAGCAGTTCTTC. Protein: CASSQVGGAFHEQFF.

This clone has only a few counts. This chain joins TRBV15 and TRBJ1-1; no firm D call. V was shortened by 0 bases and J by 1 base, with 15 bases between the two germline ends. This CDR3 is 17 amino acids long. Per the germline V gene, CDR1 is LNHNV and CDR2 is YYDKDF (reference sequence). The CDR3 region has the DNA TGTGCCACCAGCAGAGATTTTCAGCGGCAGGAGAACACTGAAGCTTTCTTT. This codes for CATSRDFQRQENTEAFF.

The CDR3 DNA sequence: TGTGCCAGCAGCACTCGGGGGGAAAGCTCTGGGGCCAACGTCCTGACTTTC. Protein sequence: CASSTRGESSGANVLTF. The gene calls are TRBV9 and TRBJ2-6; TRBD2 matches 7 bases. This CDR3 is built from 17 residues. V lost 4 bases and J lost 0; bases outside the gene matches: 7. CDR1 and CDR2 from the germline V gene are SGDLS and YYNGEE.

The chain uses TRBV30 and TRBJ1-5; 7 bases fit TRBD1. Germline V CDR1 and CDR2: GTSNPN, SVGIG (reference sequence). The CDR3 is made up of 19 amino acids. V gave up 0 bases and J gave up 0 bases; unmatched junction bases: 14. The CDR3 spells CAWSVNPWQGVYSNQPQHF. CDR3 nucleotide sequence: TGTGCCTGGAGTGTAAACCCCTGGCAGGGGGTTTATAGCAATCAGCCCCAGCATTTT.

This clone has more than one count but fewer than ten. The rearrangement joins TRBV29-1 to TRBJ1-2, with D tentatively TRBD1 (6 bases). Per the germline V gene, CDR1 is SQVTM and CDR2 is ANQGSEA. There are 14 residues in the CDR3. V was trimmed by 7 bases and J by 4 bases, leaving 19 bases between them. Written as DNA, the CDR3 is TGCAGCGCCGGGCCGGGGGGCGCGGTCTATGGCTACACCTTC. This codes for CSAGPGGAVYGYTF.

The chain carries TRBV19 and TRBJ1-1, with 9 bases fitting TRBD1. The germline gives CDR1 LNHDA, CDR2 SQIVND (reference sequence). The length of the CDR3 is 16 residues. Trimming cost V 5 bases and J 1 base; bases outside gene matches: 8. The CDR3: CASSSQGASPNTEAFF. For the CDR3, the DNA is TGTGCCAGTAGTTCACAGGGGGCCAGCCCGAACACTGAAGCTTTCTTT.

As concerns this clone: Since no conserved phenylalanine or tryptophan closes the CDR3, a read error is the likely cause. The limits of the CDR3 on the DNA are not certain, so only TCRdb's listed CDR3 is given. CDR3 sequence reads: CASKLQGRILRV. The rearrangement links TRBV6-5 to TRBJ1-3; TRBD1 is the table's D call, not checked against the DNA. The germline gives CDR1 MNHEY, CDR2 SVGAGI. The CDR3 numbers 12 amino acids, ends counted.

There are a few counts of this clone. The genes are TRBV7-4 and TRBJ1-1, with 9 positions matching TRBD1. CDR3 length equals 17 residues. CDR1 and CDR2 from the germline V gene are SGHVT and SQSDAQ. V shed 2 bases and J 3 bases; nucleotides not matched to a gene: 10. In DNA form, the CDR3 reads TGTGCCAGCAGCTTACCCGGACAGGGGCAATGGGACACTGAAGCTTTCTTT. It codes for CASSLPGQGQWDTEAFF.

The V and J genes are TRBV6-5 and TRBJ1-1; D is perhaps TRBD1 (6 bases). V was shortened by 0 bases and J by 5 bases, with 16 bases between the two germline ends. The germline CDR1 and CDR2 sequences are MNHEY and SVGAGI. The CDR3 runs to 16 residues. The CDR3: CASSYSMDQGNTEAFF. CDR3 DNA sequence: TGTGCCAGCAGTTACTCGATGGACCAGGGGAATACTGAAGCTTTCTTT.